What follows describes a single T cell receptor (beta chain). What it binds is not known. These data originate in a study of shared clonotypes between healthy human individuals. Overall study context: Per-donor plates numbered three CD4 naive, three CD4 memory, two CD8 naive and one CD8 memory.

HIV-negative, healthy adults without recent acute infections or vaccinations were the donors. Here immunoSEQ multiplex PCR was the method, and the copy in TCRdb shows in-frame clones only, minus some. The sample includes some 1.5 million clones, approximately 98% seen only once; the top ten take 0.4% to 0.55%. Germline V lookup: CDR1 SGHRS, CDR2 YFSETQ. This CDR3 comprises 13 residues. After removal of 4 bases from V and 9 bases from J, the junction contained 10 bases not matched to a gene. General observations from the study: Between a handful of donors, naive CD4 clonotypes were shared at a level of about 5%.

V usage is TRBV5-1 and J usage is TRBJ2-7; 7 bases are shared with TRBD2. This receptor was taken from a man between 25 and 39 years old in good health. Sample: naive CD4+ T cells sorted from blood. Described subset: CD45RA+ positively selected. The CDR3 DNA reads TGCGCCAGCAGCAGCGGGAACCCCACCATGCAGTACTTC. Amino acid sequence: CASSSGNPTMQYF.